The present T cell receptor (beta chain) was sequenced within a study of cytomegalovirus exposure and HLA in healthy donors. PCR used 60 Vbeta primers and 13 Jbeta primers. Assay used: immunoSEQ multiplex PCR; TCRdb lists only in-frame clones, some missing. The profile shows about 110,000 clones, roughly 69% of them singletons. The V gene's germline CDR1 is LNHDA and CDR2 SQIVND (reference sequence). The V end was cut by 7 bases, the J end by 2 bases, with 13 bases between. This CDR3 spans 14 amino acids. The specimen was PBMCs. This receptor was obtained from a woman under 40 in good health and CMV-seronegative. This chain connects TRBV19 to TRBJ2-3; a weak D match, TRBD1 (5 bases). The CDR3 sequence is CASTSGWNTDTQYF. CDR3 nucleotides: TGTGCCAGTACTTCAGGGTGGAACACAGATACGCAGTATTTT.